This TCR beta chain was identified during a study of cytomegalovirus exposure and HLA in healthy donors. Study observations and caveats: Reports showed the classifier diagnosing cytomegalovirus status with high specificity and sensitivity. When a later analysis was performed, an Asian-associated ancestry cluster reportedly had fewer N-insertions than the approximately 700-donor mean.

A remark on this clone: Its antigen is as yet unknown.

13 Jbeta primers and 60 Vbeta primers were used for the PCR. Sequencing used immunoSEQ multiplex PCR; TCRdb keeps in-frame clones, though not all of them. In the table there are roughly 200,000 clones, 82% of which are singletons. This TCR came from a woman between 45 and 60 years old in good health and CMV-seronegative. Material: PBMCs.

In nucleotides, the CDR3 is TGTGCCAGCAGCCTGACAGGGGGCGCGAACACCGGGGAGCTGTTTTTT. Its translation: CASSLTGGANTGELFF. V gene TRBV13 combines with J gene TRBJ2-2, with 10 bases lining up with TRBD1. CDR1 is PRHDT, CDR2 FYEKMQ, per germline (reference sequence). The CDR3 is 16 residues long. The V gene end was trimmed by 5 bases and the J gene end by 0 bases; junction bases not matched to a gene: 3.